These 5 T cell receptor beta chains share one sample of origin, sequenced in a study of human thymus T cells. Clones were read by immunoSEQ multiplex PCR, and TCRdb kept only the in-frame ones, dropping some. There are about 46,000 clones in the sample; roughly 94% occur only once, and approximately 0.18% lies in the top ten. Sequenced material: blood. All receptors derive from a girl under three years old with a congenital heart defect but otherwise immunologically healthy.

The chain uses TRBV9 and TRBJ2-3, with TRBD2 matching 11 bases. V shed 3 bases and J 0 bases; nucleotides not matched to a gene: 6. From germline, CDR1 is SGDLS and CDR2 YYNGEE. CDR3 length equals 17 residues. The CDR3 is CASSGRTSGYSTDTQYF. Written as DNA, the CDR3 is TGTGCCAGCAGCGGACGGACTAGCGGGTATAGCACAGATACGCAGTATTTT.

This clone was observed a single time. The V call is TRBV30, the J call TRBJ1-2; 10 bases agree with TRBD1. V was clipped by 5 bases and J by 5 bases; unmatched bases: 8. CDR1 and CDR2 from the germline V gene are GTSNPN and SVGIG (reference sequence). CDR3 length: 14 amino acids. CDR3 sequence reads: CAWETGQGGYGYTF. As DNA, the CDR3 is TGTGCCTGGGAAACTGGACAGGGGGGGTATGGCTACACCTTC.

V usage is TRBV4-1 and J usage is TRBJ2-7, with TRBD1 identical over 8 bases. This CDR3 has 17 amino acids. CDR1 and CDR2 from the germline V gene are MGHRA and YSYEKL. Unmatched junction bases numbered 10, after V lost 1 base and J lost 2 bases. The CDR3 DNA follows: TGCGCCAGCAGCCAAGGACGCCGGGACAGGTTAGCCTACGAGCAGTACTTC. This gives the protein CASSQGRRDRLAYEQYF.

V is TRBV27 and J is TRBJ2-7; D is perhaps TRBD1 (6 bases). Trimming took off 4 bases at V and 3 bases at J, with 25 bases between the two ends. Germline CDR1 is MNHEY and CDR2 is SMNVEV (reference sequence). The CDR3 extends over 18 amino acids. The CDR3 coding sequence is TGTGCCAGCAGTTCGTTTGGGGTCTATTTTGGACAGCACTACGAGCAGTACTTC. Encoded protein: CASSSFGVYFGQHYEQYF.

This clone was observed a single time. The chain couples TRBV7-6 to TRBJ2-3; D not resolved. Between the trimmed V and J ends, which lost 4 bases and 2 bases, there was a span of 10 bases. The CDR3 covers 14 residues. The germline V gene encodes CDR1 SGHVS and CDR2 FNYEAQ. DNA for the CDR3: TGTGCCAGCAGCTCAACCACCCTCACAGATACGCAGTATTTT. Its protein product is CASSSTTLTDTQYF.